The next 32 T cell receptor beta chains were all read from a single sample in a study of blood T cell repertoires in COVID-19 (dated by TCRdb to about 2020). The library was obtained by the immunoSEQ multiplex PCR assay. Sourced from immuneACCESS, this table was stored by TCRdb with only in-frame sequences that have V and J called. A share of the clones is absent; for the studies checked, an unresolved V gene accounts for under half, and the remainder has no known explanation. The sample records 330,000 or so clones, roughly 90% of which are singletons. The ten largest clones add up to around 8.9% of the sample. Sequenced sample: peripheral blood. These receptors all come from a man aged 25-45 years with COVID-19, enrolled during active disease.

J is TRBJ1-3 and V is TRBV19; D gene unclear. Per the germline V gene, CDR1 is LNHDA and CDR2 is SQIVND (reference sequence). The CDR3 contains 15 residues. The germline V and J ends were trimmed by 5 bases and 0 bases, with 11 bases remaining between them. Written as DNA, the CDR3 is TGTGCCAGTAGTGTTGACTTTTACTCTGGAAACACCATATATTTT. Translated: CASSVDFYSGNTIYF.

V is TRBV18 and J is TRBJ1-1; unclear D gene. Trimming removed 7 bases from V and 1 base from J, with 10 bases in between. Germline V CDR1 and CDR2: KGHSH, LQKENI. This CDR3 is built from 13 residues. The CDR3 spells CASCSTENTEAFF. In DNA form, the CDR3 reads TGTGCCAGCTGTTCCACAGAGAACACTGAAGCTTTCTTT.

The table lists this clone with a count of one. The chain is built from TRBV7-6 and TRBJ2-7; possibly TRBD1 for D (5 bases). The CDR3 sequence is 14 residues long. CDR1 and CDR2 (germline): SGHVS, FNYEAQ. Trimming removed 0 bases at V and 5 bases at J, with 11 bases between. The CDR3 coding sequence is TGTGCCAGCAGCTTAGCATGGGGCTGGGACGAGCAGTACTTC. This codes for CASSLAWGWDEQYF. The full variable domain, in which reference TRBV7-6 and TRBJ2-7 provide the parts outside the CDR3, is GAGVSQSPRYKVTKRGQDVALRCDPISGHVSLYWYRQALGQGPEFLTYFNYEAQQDKSGLPNDRFSAERPEGSISTLTIQRTEQRDSAMYRCASSLAWGWDEQYFGPGTRLTVT.

In this sample, this clone turned up once. The chain recombines TRBV28 with TRBJ2-7; TRBD2 aligns across 10 bases. V lost 4 bases and J lost 0; bases outside the gene matches: 3. CDR1 is MDHEN and CDR2 is SYDVKM in the germline V gene. This CDR3 has 15 residues. CDR3 DNA: TGTGCCAGCAGTTCTAGCGGGAGCCGCTCCTACGAGCAGTACTTC. It is translated as CASSSSGSRSYEQYF.

This rearrangement joins TRBV7-2 to TRBJ1-2, with TRBD1 as a possible D gene (5 bases). Germline V gives CDR1 SGHTA, CDR2 FQGNSA. V lost 2 bases and J lost 1, with 8 bases in between. The CDR3 is 14 amino acids. The CDR3 DNA is TGTGCCAGCAGCTTAAGCGGGGGTAACTATGGCTACACCTTC. Translation: CASSLSGGNYGYTF.

The chain joins TRBV6-2 or TRBV6-3 to TRBJ2-7, with 8 bases lining up with TRBD2. Germline CDR1 and CDR2: MNHEY and SVGEGT. CDR3 length: 13 amino acids. V trimming: 6 bases; J trimming: 4 bases; junction bases outside the gene matches: 5. The CDR3 region is CASSKRGGYEQYF. Written as DNA, the CDR3 is TGTGCCAGCAGCAAACGGGGGGGGTACGAGCAGTACTTC.

The chain employs TRBV19 and TRBJ2-7; TRBD2 matches at 9 bases. The CDR3 sequence is 17 residues long. Trimming took 3 bases from V and 6 from J; bases not matched to a gene: 15. CDR1 is LNHDA and CDR2 is SQIVND in the germline V gene (reference sequence). The CDR3 DNA reads TGTGCCAGTAGTATGGCAACCGGGGGACTAGCTAGGGGCGAGCAGTACTTC. Residues: CASSMATGGLARGEQYF.

This chain uses TRBV5-6 with TRBJ2-7; 9 bases fit TRBD1. Germline V gene sequence: CDR1 SGHDT, CDR2 YYEEEE. The CDR3 contains 17 residues. Trimming removed 0 bases from V and 2 bases from J; junction bases left unmatched: 9. The CDR3 spells CASSLVGGTGSTYEQYF. In DNA form, the CDR3 reads TGTGCCAGCAGCTTGGTGGGCGGGACAGGGTCAACCTACGAGCAGTACTTC.

This clone appeared a single time. The chain links TRBV5-1 to TRBJ2-5, with 12 bases identical to TRBD2. The CDR3 has 16 residues. Losses at the gene ends were 0 bases for V and 2 bases for J; bases not matched to a gene: 2. Germline lookup yields CDR1 SGHRS and CDR2 YFSETQ. CDR3 in amino acids: CASSLGLAGVQETQYF. The CDR3 DNA reads as TGCGCCAGCAGCTTGGGACTAGCGGGAGTGCAAGAGACCCAGTACTTC. Using reference TRBV5-1 and TRBJ2-5 for the parts outside the CDR3, the full variable domain is KAGVTQTPRYLIKTRGQQVTLSCSPISGHRSVSWYQQTPGQGLQFLFEYFSETQRNKGNFPGRFSGRQFSNSRSEMNVSTLELGDSALYLCASSLGLAGVQETQYFGPGTRLLVL.

The chain combines TRBV7-3 with TRBJ2-1, with 8 bases that match TRBD1. V shed 5 bases, J shed 6 bases, and the junction held 9 bases outside the gene matches. Germline V gives CDR1 SGHTA, CDR2 FQGTGA. The CDR3 is 15 residues long. This chain's CDR3 is CASSPSTGARNEQFF. CDR3 coding DNA: TGTGCCAGCAGCCCCTCGACAGGGGCGCGCAATGAGCAGTTCTTC.

The chain carries TRBV5-1 and TRBJ2-7; TRBD1 is a possible D gene (6 bases). V was pared by 3 bases and J by 2 bases, with 12 bases between. The CDR3 contains 14 residues. The germline V gene has CDR1 SGHRS and CDR2 YFSETQ. The CDR3 loop reads CASSSQGSAYEQYF. CDR3 bases: TGCGCCAGCAGCTCGCAGGGGTCGGCCTACGAGCAGTACTTC.

The chain links TRBV7-2 to TRBJ2-3; 11 nucleotides line up with TRBD2. This CDR3 has 15 amino acids. Germline V lookup: CDR1 SGHTA, CDR2 FQGNSA. The V segment lost 6 bases and the J segment 4 bases; nucleotides outside the gene matches: 6. The CDR3 DNA follows: TGTGCCAGCAGTCCCACTAGCGGGAGCGCAGATACGCAGTATTTT. Translating gives CASSPTSGSADTQYF.

The rearrangement links TRBV5-6 to TRBJ1-4; 7 bases are shared with TRBD1. V lost 4 bases and J lost 5; bases outside the gene matches: 11. Germline V gene data show CDR1 as SGHDT and CDR2 as YYEEEE. CDR3 length: 16 residues. CDR3 region: CASSVTGEARNEKLFF. CDR3 bases: TGTGCCAGCAGCGTTACAGGGGAGGCTAGGAATGAAAAACTGTTTTTT. The variable domain in full, completed from reference TRBV5-6 and TRBJ1-4, reads DAGVTQSPTHLIKTRGQQVTLRCSPKSGHDTVSWYQQALGQGPQFIFQYYEEEERQRGNFPDRFSGHQFPNYSSELNVNALLLGDSALYLCASSVTGEARNEKLFFGSGTQLSVL.

The rearrangement joins TRBV20-1 to TRBJ2-7; 8 positions match TRBD2. This CDR3 is built from 13 residues. Germline V gene sequence: CDR1 DFQATT, CDR2 SNEGSKA (reference sequence). After removal of 3 bases from V and 2 bases from J, the junction contained 3 bases not matched to a gene. The CDR3 sequence: CSASSGAPYEQYF. The DNA for the CDR3 is TGCAGTGCTAGTAGCGGGGCCCCCTACGAGCAGTACTTC.

In DNA, the CDR3 is TGTGCCAGCAGCAGGACAGGGTCCTATGGCTACACCTTC. It specifies CASSRTGSYGYTF. The chain carries TRBV6-5 and TRBJ1-2; 8 nucleotides match TRBD1. Germline V lookup: CDR1 MNHEY, CDR2 SVGAGI. The CDR3 is made up of 13 amino acids. J was trimmed by 4 bases and V by 6 bases; bases with no gene match: 4.

A few counts support this clone. The chain joins TRBV23-1 to TRBJ2-7, with 8 bases lining up with TRBD1. TRBV23-1 is flagged as an ORF with uncertain function. This CDR3 has 14 residues. The V gene end was trimmed by 5 bases and the J gene end by 3 bases; junction bases not matched to a gene: 6. The chain's CDR3 is CASSERDRYYEQYF. CDR3 DNA: TGCGCCAGCAGTGAAAGGGACAGGTACTACGAGCAGTACTTC.

This chain links TRBV5-4 with TRBJ1-6; D is ambiguous. Trimming pared 1 base from V and 10 bases from J, leaving 15 bases between. The CDR3 runs 15 residues. The V gene's germline CDR1 is SGHNT and CDR2 YYREEE (reference sequence). DNA of the CDR3: TGTGCCAGCAGCTTGCGCGGGCCTAATTTCTCACCCCTCCACTTT. It specifies CASSLRGPNFSPLHF.

The chain links TRBV6-5 to TRBJ2-7; TRBD1 agrees at 7 bases. With 11 bases clipped from V and 3 bases from J, the junction kept 4 bases outside the gene matches. CDR1 and CDR2 (germline): MNHEY, SVGAGI. This CDR3 spans 11 amino acids. CDR3: CAVRQGYEQYF. The CDR3 DNA follows: TGTGCCGTCAGACAGGGCTACGAGCAGTACTTC.

For the CDR3, the DNA is TGTGCCACCAGCAGAGATCCCGGGGAAGGCTCTGGAAACACCATATATTTT. It specifies CATSRDPGEGSGNTIYF. The chain is built from TRBV15 and TRBJ1-3; D ambiguous. Looked up from germline, CDR1 is LNHNV and CDR2 is YYDKDF (reference sequence). The CDR3 is 17 amino acids. Trimming shortened V by 0 bases and J by 0 bases, and 12 bases separated the two germline ends.

The chain carries TRBV6-5 and TRBJ2-7; TRBD1 might be the D (6 bases). The CDR3 covers 12 residues. From germline, CDR1 is MNHEY and CDR2 SVGAGI. Trimming took 9 bases from V and 2 from J, leaving 11 bases between them. The CDR3 DNA is TGTGCCAGAAGACAGGAACCCTACGAGCAGTACTTC. Translated, it gives CARRQEPYEQYF.

The rearrangement links TRBV5-1 to TRBJ2-1; 11 bases map to TRBD2. The CDR3 contains 15 residues. Germline V gene data show CDR1 as SGHRS and CDR2 as YFSETQ. V shed 4 bases, J shed 5 bases, and the junction held 5 bases outside the gene matches. The CDR3 region has the DNA TGCGCCAGCAGCGACGGACTAGCGGGCAACAATGAGCAGTTCTTC. Protein: CASSDGLAGNNEQFF.

This chain joins TRBV7-9 and TRBJ2-1, with TRBD1 identical over 7 bases. The CDR3 totals 17 residues. Trimming at V came to 2 bases and at J to 4 bases, leaving 11 bases not matched to a gene. The germline gives CDR1 SEHNR, CDR2 FQNEAQ (reference sequence). CDR3 residues: CASSLTGDSQTYNEQFF. The CDR3 nucleotides read TGTGCCAGCAGCTTAACCGGGGACAGCCAAACATACAATGAGCAGTTCTTC. The whole variable domain, remainder taken from reference TRBV7-9 and TRBJ2-1, is DTGVSQNPRHKITKRGQNVTFRCDPISEHNRLYWYRQTLGQGPEFLTYFQNEAQLEKSRLLSDRFSAERPKGSFSTLEIQRTEQGDSAMYLCASSLTGDSQTYNEQFFGPGTRLTVL.

The V call is TRBV2, the J call TRBJ1-1; TRBD1 matches at 9 bases. The CDR3 spans 13 residues. Germline V gives CDR1 SNHLY, CDR2 FYNNEI. The J segment lost 1 base and the V segment lost 8 bases, leaving 2 bases of the junction unmatched. The CDR3 bases are TGTGCCAGCGAGGGACAGGGGAACACTGAAGCTTTCTTT. Translated: CASEGQGNTEAFF.

The chain links TRBV10-3 to TRBJ1-4, with 9 bases aligning to TRBD1. Losses at the gene ends were 6 bases for V and 4 bases for J; bases not matched to a gene: 3. This CDR3 is built from 14 residues. Germline CDR1 and CDR2: ENHRY and SYGVKD. CDR3 amino acids: CAIRPTGGNEKLFF. The CDR3 nucleotides are TGTGCCATCAGACCGACAGGGGGTAATGAAAAACTGTTTTTT.

The CDR3 sequence: CASSKVGGTAGYATHGYTF. CDR3 sequence (DNA): TGTGCCAGCAGCAAAGTAGGGGGGACAGCAGGATATGCCACACATGGCTACACCTTC. The J gene is TRBJ1-2, the V gene TRBV21-1; the D call TRBD1 from the table was never checked on the DNA. TRBV21-1 is noted as a pseudogene. The CDR3 covers 19 residues.

This clone occurred many times. This chain links TRBV6-4 with TRBJ1-2; TRBD1 matches 12 bases. The V and J ends lost 3 bases and 4 bases, in that order; junction bases with no gene match: 0. Germline-derived CDR1 and CDR2 are MRHNA and SNTAGT. The CDR3 contains 14 residues. Here the CDR3 reads CASSEGQGAYGYTF. The CDR3 DNA follows: TGTGCCAGCAGTGAGGGACAGGGGGCCTATGGCTACACCTTC.

J is TRBJ1-1 and V is TRBV28; 10 nucleotides match TRBD1. CDR3 length equals 15 residues. Losses at the gene ends were 6 bases for V and 1 base for J; bases not matched to a gene: 5. Germline lookup yields CDR1 MDHEN and CDR2 SYDVKM. CDR3 sequence reads: CASRKGTGENTEAFF. In nucleotides, the CDR3 is TGTGCCAGCAGAAAGGGGACAGGGGAGAACACTGAAGCTTTCTTT.

The J gene is TRBJ1-2, the V gene TRBV2, with D possibly matching TRBD1 (5 bases). Trimming left V 8 bases short and J 3 bases short, with 10 bases between. Germline CDR1 is SNHLY and CDR2 is FYNNEI. The CDR3 is made up of 12 amino acids. CDR3 bases: TGTGCCAGCGGGGCGGACCACTATGGCTACACCTTC. It is translated as CASGADHYGYTF.

The rearrangement uses TRBV6-2 or TRBV6-3 and TRBJ2-7, with 7 bases that match TRBD2. Germline V gives CDR1 MNHEY, CDR2 SVGEGT. The CDR3 is 16 residues long. J lost 0 bases, V lost 1 base, and 6 bases had no gene match. CDR3 nucleotide sequence: TGTGCCAGCAGTTACTTTCAAGCGGGACCCTCCTACGAGCAGTACTTC. This encodes CASSYFQAGPSYEQYF.

The chain combines TRBV6-4 with TRBJ2-3; D uncertain. V was trimmed by 4 bases and J by 4 bases, leaving 12 bases between them. The CDR3 consists of 14 residues. Germline CDR1 is MRHNA and CDR2 is SNTAGT. Here the CDR3 DNA reads TGTGCCAGCAGTGCCCAAAGCGTCGCAGATACGCAGTATTTT. The encoded protein is CASSAQSVADTQYF.

The genes are TRBV18 and TRBJ1-5; no clear D. This CDR3 comprises 15 residues. The V gene lost 2 bases and the J gene lost 1 base, with 9 bases spanning the gap. The V gene's germline CDR1 is KGHSH and CDR2 LQKENI. The CDR3 DNA sequence: TGTGCCAGCTCACCATCTGGCCCCAGCAATCAGCCCCAGCATTTT. Translating it yields CASSPSGPSNQPQHF.

This clone was counted a few times. The CDR3 here is CASSKRDGGLFYGYTF. CDR3 sequence (DNA): TGTGCCAGCAGTAAGCGGGACGGGGGGCTTTTCTATGGCTACACCTTC. This rearrangement joins TRBV6-6 to TRBJ1-2; TRBD1 might be the D (6 bases). This CDR3 spans 16 amino acids. The germline V gene encodes CDR1 MNHNY and CDR2 SVGAGI (reference sequence). Trimming shortened V by 5 bases and J by 4 bases, and 20 bases separated the two germline ends.